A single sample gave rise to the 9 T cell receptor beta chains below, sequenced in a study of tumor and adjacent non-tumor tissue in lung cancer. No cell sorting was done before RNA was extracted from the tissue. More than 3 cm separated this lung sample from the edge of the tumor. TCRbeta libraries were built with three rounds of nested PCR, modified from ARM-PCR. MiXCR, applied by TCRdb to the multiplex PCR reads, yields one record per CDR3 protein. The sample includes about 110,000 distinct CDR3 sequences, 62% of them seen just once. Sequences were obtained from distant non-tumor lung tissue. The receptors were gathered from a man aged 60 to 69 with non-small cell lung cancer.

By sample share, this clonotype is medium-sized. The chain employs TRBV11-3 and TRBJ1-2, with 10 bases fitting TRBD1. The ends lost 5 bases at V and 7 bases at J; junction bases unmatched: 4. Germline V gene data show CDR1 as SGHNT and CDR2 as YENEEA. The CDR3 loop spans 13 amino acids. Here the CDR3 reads CASSPGTGVGYTF. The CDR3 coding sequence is TGTGCCAGCAGCCCCGGGACAGGGGTTGGCTACACCTTC.

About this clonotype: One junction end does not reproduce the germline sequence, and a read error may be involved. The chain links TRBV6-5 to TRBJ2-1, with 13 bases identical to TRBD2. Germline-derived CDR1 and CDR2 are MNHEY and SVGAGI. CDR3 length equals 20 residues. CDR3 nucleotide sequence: TGTGTCAGCAGCTACTCCCCCCCGGGACTAGCGGGGCTCTCCTACAATGAGCAGTTCTTC. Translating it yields CVSSYSPPGLAGLSYNEQFF.

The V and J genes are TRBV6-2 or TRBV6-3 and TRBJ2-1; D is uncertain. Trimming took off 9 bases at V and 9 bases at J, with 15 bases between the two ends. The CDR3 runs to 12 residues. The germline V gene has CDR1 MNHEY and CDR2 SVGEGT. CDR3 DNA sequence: TGTGCCAGGAGTACTTCGGTGTGTGAGCAGTTCTTC. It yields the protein CARSTSVCEQFF.

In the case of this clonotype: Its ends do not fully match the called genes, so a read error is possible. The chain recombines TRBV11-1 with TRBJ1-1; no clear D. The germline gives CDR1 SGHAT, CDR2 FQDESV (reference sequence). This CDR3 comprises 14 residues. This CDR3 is CTSSLSADETETFF. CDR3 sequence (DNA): TGTACCAGCAGCTTATCGGCGGACGAGACTGAAACTTTCTTT.

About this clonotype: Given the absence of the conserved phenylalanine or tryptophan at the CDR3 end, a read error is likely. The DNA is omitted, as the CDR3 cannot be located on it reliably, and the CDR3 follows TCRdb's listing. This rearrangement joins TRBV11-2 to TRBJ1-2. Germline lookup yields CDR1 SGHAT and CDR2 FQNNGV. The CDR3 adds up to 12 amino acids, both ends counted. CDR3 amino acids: CASSQTTYGYTV.

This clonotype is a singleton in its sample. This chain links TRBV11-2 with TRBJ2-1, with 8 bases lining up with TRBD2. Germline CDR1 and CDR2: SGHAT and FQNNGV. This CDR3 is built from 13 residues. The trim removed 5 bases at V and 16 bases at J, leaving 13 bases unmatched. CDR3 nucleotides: TGTGCCAGCAGCCCAATCGGGACTAGAGCGGACTTCTTC. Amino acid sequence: CASSPIGTRADFF.

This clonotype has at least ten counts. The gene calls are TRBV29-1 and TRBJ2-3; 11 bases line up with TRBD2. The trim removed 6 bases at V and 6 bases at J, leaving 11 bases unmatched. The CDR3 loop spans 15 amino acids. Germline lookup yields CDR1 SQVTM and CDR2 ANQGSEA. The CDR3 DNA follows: TGCAGCGTAGCCTCACTAGCGGGAGTTCCGGATACGCAGTATTTT. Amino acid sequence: CSVASLAGVPDTQYF.

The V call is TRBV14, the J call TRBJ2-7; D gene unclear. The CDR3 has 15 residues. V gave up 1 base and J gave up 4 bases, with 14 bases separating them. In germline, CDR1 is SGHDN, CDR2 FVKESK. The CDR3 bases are TGTGCCAGCAGCCAAGCTACCTGGACCCAATACGAGCAGTACTTC. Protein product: CASSQATWTQYEQYF.

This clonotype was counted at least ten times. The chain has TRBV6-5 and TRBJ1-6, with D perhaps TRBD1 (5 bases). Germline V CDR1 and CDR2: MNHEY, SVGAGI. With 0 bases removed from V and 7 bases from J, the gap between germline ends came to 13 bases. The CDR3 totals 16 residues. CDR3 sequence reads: CASSYSKLGVNSPLHF. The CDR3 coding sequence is TGTGCCAGCAGTTACTCGAAACTAGGGGTCAATTCACCCCTCCACTTT.